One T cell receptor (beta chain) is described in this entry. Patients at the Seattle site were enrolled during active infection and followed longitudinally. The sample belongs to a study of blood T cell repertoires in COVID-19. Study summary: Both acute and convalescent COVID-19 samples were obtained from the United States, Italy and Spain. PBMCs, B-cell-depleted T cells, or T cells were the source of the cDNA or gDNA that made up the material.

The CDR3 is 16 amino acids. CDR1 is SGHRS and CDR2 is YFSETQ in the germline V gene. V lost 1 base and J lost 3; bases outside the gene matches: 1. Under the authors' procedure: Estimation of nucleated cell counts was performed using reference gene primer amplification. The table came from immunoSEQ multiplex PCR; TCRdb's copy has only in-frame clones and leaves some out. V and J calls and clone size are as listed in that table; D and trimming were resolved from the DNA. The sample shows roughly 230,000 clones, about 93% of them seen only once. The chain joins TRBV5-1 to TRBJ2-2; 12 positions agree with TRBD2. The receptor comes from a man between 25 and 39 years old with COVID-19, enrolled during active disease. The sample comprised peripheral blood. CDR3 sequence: CASSLSSGGDTGELFF. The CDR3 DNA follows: TGCGCCAGCAGCTTGTCTAGCGGGGGGGACACCGGGGAGCTGTTTTTT.